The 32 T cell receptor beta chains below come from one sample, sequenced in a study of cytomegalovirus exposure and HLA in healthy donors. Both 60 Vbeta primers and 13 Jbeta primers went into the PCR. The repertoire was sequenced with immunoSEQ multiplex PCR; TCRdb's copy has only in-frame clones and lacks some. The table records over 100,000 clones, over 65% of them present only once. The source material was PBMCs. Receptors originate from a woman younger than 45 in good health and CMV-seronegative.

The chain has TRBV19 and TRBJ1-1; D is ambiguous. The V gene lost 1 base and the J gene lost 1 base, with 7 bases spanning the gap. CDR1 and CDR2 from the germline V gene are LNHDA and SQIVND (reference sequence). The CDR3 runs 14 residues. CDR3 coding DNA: TGTGCCAGTAGTATAGCTCAGGAGAACACTGAAGCTTTCTTT. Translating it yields CASSIAQENTEAFF. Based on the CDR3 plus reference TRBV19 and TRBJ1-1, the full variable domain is DGGITQSPKYLFRKEGQNVTLSCEQNLNHDAMYWYRQDPGQGLRLIYYSQIVNDFQKGDIAEGYSVSREKKESFPLTVTSAQKNPTAFYLCASSIAQENTEAFFGQGTRLTVV.

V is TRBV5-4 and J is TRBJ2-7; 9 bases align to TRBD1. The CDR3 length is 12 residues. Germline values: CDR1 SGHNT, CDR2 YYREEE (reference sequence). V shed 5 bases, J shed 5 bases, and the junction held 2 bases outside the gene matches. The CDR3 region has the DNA TGTGCCAGCAGTCGGGACAGGGACGAGCAGTACTTC. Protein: CASSRDRDEQYF.

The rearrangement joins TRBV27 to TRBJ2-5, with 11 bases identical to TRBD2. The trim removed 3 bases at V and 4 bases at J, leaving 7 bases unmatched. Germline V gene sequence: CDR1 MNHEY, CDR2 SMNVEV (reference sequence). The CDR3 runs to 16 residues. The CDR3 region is CASSLSGLAGGETQYF. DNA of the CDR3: TGTGCCAGCAGTTTGAGTGGCCTAGCGGGAGGAGAGACCCAGTACTTC.

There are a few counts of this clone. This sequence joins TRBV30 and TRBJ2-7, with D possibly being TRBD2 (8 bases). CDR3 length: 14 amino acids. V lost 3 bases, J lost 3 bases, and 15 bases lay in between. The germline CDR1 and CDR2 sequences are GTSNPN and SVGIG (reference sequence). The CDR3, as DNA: TGTGCCTGGAGAAGGGGGCTAGCGGGCTACGAGCAGTACTTC. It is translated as CAWRRGLAGYEQYF.

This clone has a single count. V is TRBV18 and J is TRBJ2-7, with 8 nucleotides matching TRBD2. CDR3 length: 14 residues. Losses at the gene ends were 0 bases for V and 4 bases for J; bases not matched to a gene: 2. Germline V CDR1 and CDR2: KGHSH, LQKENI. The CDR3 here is CASSPPSGAYEQYF. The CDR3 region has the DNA TGTGCCAGCTCACCACCTAGCGGGGCTTACGAGCAGTACTTC.

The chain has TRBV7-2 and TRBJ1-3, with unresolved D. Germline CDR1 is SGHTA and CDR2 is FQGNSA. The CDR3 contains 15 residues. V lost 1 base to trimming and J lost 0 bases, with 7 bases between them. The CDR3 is CASSLGDSSGNTIYF. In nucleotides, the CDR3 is TGTGCCAGCAGCTTAGGCGATAGCTCTGGAAACACCATATATTTT.

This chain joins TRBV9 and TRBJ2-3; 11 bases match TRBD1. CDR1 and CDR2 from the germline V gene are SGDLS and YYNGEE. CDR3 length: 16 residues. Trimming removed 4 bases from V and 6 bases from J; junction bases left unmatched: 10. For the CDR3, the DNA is TGTGCCAGCAGCTCCCTGGGACAGGGGGTTATGGATACGCAGTATTTT. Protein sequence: CASSSLGQGVMDTQYF.

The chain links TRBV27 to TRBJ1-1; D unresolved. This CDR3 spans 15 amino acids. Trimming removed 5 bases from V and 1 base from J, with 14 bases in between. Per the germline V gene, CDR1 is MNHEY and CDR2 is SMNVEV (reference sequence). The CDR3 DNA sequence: TGTGCCAGCAGTCCCCCTTCGTCGGGGAACACTGAAGCTTTCTTT. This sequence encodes CASSPPSSGNTEAFF.

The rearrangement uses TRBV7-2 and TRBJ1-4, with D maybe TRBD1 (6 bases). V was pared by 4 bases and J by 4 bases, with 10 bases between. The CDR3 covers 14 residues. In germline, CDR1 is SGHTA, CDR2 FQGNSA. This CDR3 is CASSSQGDNEKLFF. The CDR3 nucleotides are TGTGCCAGCAGCTCACAGGGAGATAATGAAAAACTGTTTTTT.

This CDR3 reads CASSVQGARWTEAFF. CDR3 nucleotides: TGTGCCAGCAGTGTACAGGGGGCGCGATGGACTGAAGCTTTCTTT. The genes are TRBV6-5 and TRBJ1-1; 9 positions agree with TRBD1. The CDR3 runs to 15 residues. V trimming: 5 bases; J trimming: 5 bases; junction bases outside the gene matches: 9. The germline gives CDR1 MNHEY, CDR2 SVGAGI.

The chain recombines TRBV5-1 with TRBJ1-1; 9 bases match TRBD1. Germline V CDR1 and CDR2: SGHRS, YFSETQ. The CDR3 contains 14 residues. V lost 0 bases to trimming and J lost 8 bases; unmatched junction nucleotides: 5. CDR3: CASSLAFTGGEAFF. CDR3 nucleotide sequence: TGCGCCAGCAGCTTGGCGTTTACAGGGGGCGAAGCTTTCTTT.

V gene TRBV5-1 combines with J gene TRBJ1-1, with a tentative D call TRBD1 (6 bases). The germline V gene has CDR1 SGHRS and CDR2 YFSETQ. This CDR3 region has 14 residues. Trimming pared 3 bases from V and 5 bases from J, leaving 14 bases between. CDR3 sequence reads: CASSSGTPRTEAFF. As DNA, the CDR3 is TGCGCCAGCAGCTCCGGGACACCTAGAACTGAAGCTTTCTTT.

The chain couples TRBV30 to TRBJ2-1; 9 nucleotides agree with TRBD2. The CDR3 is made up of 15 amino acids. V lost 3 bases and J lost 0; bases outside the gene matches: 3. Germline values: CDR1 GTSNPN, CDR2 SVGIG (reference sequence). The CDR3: CAWSLAGDSYNEQFF. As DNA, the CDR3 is TGTGCCTGGAGCTTAGCGGGGGACTCCTACAATGAGCAGTTCTTC.

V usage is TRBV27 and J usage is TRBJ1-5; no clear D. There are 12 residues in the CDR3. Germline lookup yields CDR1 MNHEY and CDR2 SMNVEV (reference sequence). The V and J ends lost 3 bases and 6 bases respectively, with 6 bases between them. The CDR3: CASSFAGQPQHF. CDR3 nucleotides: TGTGCCAGCAGTTTCGCGGGTCAGCCCCAGCATTTT.

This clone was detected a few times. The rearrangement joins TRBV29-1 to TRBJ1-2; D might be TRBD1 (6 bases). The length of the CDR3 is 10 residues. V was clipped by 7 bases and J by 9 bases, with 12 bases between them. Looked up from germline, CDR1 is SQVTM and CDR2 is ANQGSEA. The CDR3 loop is CSAETGRYTF. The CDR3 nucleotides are TGCAGCGCCGAGACAGGCCGCTACACCTTC. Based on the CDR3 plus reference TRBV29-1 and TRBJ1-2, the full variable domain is SAVISQKPSRDICQRGTSLTIQCQVDSQVTMMFWYRQQPGQSLTLIATANQGSEATYESGFVIDKFPISRPNLTFSTLTVSNMSPEDSSIYLCSAETGRYTFGSGTRLTVV.

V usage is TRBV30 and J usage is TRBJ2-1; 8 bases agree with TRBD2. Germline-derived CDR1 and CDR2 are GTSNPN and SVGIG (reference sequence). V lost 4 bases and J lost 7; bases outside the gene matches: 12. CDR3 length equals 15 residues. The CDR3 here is CAWKRHSGTLNEQFF. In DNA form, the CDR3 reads TGTGCCTGGAAGAGACATAGCGGGACATTAAATGAGCAGTTCTTC.

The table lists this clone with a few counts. The CDR3 DNA reads TGCGCCAGCAGTCGGACTAGCGGGGAAGAGACCCAGTACTTC. It specifies CASSRTSGEETQYF. The chain combines TRBV10-2 with TRBJ2-5, with 12 bases lining up with TRBD2. Germline V gene data show CDR1 as WSHSY and CDR2 as SAAADI. The CDR3 covers 14 residues. J gave up 3 bases and V 5 bases, and 1 base lay outside the gene matches.

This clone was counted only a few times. The CDR3 region has the DNA TGTGCCAGCAGCGTCTCCGGACAGGGAGGCCATGGCTACACCTTC. It is translated as CASSVSGQGGHGYTF. This sequence joins TRBV9 and TRBJ1-2; 8 positions agree with TRBD1. This CDR3 has 15 residues. V lost 2 bases and J lost 6; bases outside the gene matches: 9. The germline CDR1 and CDR2 sequences are SGDLS and YYNGEE.

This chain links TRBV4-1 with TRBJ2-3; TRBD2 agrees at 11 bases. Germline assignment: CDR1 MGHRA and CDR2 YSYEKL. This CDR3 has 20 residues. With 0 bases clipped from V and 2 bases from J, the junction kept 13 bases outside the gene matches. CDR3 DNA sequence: TGCGCCAGCAGCCAAGAAGGGTTAGCGGGAGGGAGATTTCTCACAGATACGCAGTATTTT. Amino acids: CASSQEGLAGGRFLTDTQYF.

In DNA, the CDR3 is TGTGCCAGCAGCCCCGACTCTACCTATGGCTACACCTTC. Protein product: CASSPDSTYGYTF. This rearrangement joins TRBV5-4 to TRBJ1-2, with D uncertain. The CDR3 consists of 13 residues. Between the trimmed V and J ends, which lost 4 bases and 4 bases, there was a span of 11 bases. Germline CDR1 and CDR2: SGHNT and YYREEE (reference sequence).

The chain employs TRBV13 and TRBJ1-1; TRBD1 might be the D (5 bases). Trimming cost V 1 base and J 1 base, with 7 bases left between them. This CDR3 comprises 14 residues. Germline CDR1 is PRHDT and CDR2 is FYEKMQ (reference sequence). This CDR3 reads CASSLDRTNTEAFF. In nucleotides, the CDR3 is TGTGCCAGCAGCTTAGACAGGACGAACACTGAAGCTTTCTTT.

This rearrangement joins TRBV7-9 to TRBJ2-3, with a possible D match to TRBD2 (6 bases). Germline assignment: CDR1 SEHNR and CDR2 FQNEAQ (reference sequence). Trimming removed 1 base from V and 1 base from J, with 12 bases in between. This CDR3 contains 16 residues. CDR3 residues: CASSLGDLRRTDTQYF. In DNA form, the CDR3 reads TGTGCCAGCAGCTTAGGGGACTTGCGGCGCACAGATACGCAGTATTTT.

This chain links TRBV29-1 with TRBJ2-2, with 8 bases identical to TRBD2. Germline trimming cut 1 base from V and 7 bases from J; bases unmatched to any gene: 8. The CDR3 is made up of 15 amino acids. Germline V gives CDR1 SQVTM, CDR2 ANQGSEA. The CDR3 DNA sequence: TGCAGCGTTGAAGCTGGGACTAGAGTGGGCGGGGAGCTGTTTTTT. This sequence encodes CSVEAGTRVGGELFF.

In DNA, the CDR3 is TGTGCCAGCAGCGCGACAGGGACGATTAGCAATCAGCCCCAGCATTTT. Translation gives CASSATGTISNQPQHF. The rearrangement links TRBV27 to TRBJ1-5; 7 nucleotides agree with TRBD1. The length of the CDR3 is 16 residues. CDR1 is MNHEY, CDR2 SMNVEV, per germline (reference sequence). J lost 0 bases, V lost 6 bases, and 8 bases had no gene match.

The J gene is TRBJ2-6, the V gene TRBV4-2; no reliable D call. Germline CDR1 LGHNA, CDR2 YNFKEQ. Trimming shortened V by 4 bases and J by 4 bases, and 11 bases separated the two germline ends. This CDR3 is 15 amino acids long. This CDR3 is CASSPYPAGANVLTF. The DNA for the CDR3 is TGTGCCAGCAGCCCTTACCCAGCGGGGGCCAACGTCCTGACTTTC.

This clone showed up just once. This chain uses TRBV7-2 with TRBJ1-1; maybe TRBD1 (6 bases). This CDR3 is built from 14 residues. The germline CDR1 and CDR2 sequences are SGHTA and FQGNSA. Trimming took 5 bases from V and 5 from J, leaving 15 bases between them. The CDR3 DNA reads TGTGCCAGCAGCCTACAGGTCGGGACAACTGAAGCTTTCTTT. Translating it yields CASSLQVGTTEAFF.

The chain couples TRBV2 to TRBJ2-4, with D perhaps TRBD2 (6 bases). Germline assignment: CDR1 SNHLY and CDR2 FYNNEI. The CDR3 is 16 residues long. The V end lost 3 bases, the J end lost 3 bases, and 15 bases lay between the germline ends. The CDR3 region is CASSEGFLGGKNIQYF. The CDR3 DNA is TGTGCCAGCAGTGAGGGGTTCTTGGGAGGCAAAAACATTCAGTACTTC.

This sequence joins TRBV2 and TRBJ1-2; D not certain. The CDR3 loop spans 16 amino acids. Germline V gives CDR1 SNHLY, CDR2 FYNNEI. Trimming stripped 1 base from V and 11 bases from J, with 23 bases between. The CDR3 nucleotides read TGTGCCAGCAGTGAAGGGAGGATCGGAGAGGGCCTTGGGTACACCTTC. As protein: CASSEGRIGEGLGYTF.

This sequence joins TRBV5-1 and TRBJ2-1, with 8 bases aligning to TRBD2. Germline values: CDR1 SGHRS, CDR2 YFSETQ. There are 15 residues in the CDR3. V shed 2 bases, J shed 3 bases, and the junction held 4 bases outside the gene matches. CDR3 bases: TGCGCCAGCAGCTTTTTGGGGACTAGCTACAATGAGCAGTTCTTC. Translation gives CASSFLGTSYNEQFF. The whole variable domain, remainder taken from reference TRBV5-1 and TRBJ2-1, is KAGVTQTPRYLIKTRGQQVTLSCSPISGHRSVSWYQQTPGQGLQFLFEYFSETQRNKGNFPGRFSGRQFSNSRSEMNVSTLELGDSALYLCASSFLGTSYNEQFFGPGTRLTVL.

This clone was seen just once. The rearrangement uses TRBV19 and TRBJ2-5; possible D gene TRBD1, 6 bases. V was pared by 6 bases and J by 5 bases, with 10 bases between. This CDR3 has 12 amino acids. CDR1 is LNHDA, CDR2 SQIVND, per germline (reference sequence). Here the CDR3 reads CASSPRGETQYF. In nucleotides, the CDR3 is TGTGCCAGTAGCCCTAGGGGGGAGACCCAGTACTTC.

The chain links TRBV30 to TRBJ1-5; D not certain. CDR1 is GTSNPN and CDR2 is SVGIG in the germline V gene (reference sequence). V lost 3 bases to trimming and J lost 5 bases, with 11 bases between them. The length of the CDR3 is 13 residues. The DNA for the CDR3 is TGTGCCTGGAGCGACCTCGGGGATCAGCCCCAGCATTTT. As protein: CAWSDLGDQPQHF.

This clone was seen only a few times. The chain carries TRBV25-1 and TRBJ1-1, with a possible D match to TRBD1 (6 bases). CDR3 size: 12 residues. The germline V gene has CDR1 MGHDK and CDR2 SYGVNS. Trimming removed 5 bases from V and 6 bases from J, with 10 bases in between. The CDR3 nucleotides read TGTGCCAGCAGTACGGGGGGGCCTGAAGCTTTCTTT. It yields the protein CASSTGGPEAFF. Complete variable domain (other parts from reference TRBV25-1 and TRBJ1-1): EADIYQTPRYLVIGTGKKITLECSQTMGHDKMYWYQQDPGMELHLIHYSYGVNSTEKGDLSSESTVSRIRTEHFPLTLESARPSHTSQYLCASSTGGPEAFFGQGTRLTVV.